The 27 T cell receptor beta chains below all came from one sample that was sequenced in a study of control samples from healthy donors and cancer patients. Measured with immunoSEQ multiplex PCR; TCRdb has only the in-frame clones, and not every one. This sample has fewer than 90,000 clones, with 75% to 90% found just once. The sample taken for sequencing was blood. The receptors here all came from a man in his fifties or sixties in good health.

This clone appeared once. The chain combines TRBV19 with TRBJ1-2; TRBD1 matches 10 bases. The CDR3 spans 15 residues. The germline gives CDR1 LNHDA, CDR2 SQIVND (reference sequence). V trimming: 6 bases; J trimming: 3 bases; junction bases outside the gene matches: 7. The CDR3 nucleotides read TGTGCCAGTAGCCGATCCGGGACAGGGGACTATGGCTACACCTTC. Its translation: CASSRSGTGDYGYTF. The full variable domain, completed using reference TRBV19 and TRBJ1-2, is DGGITQSPKYLFRKEGQNVTLSCEQNLNHDAMYWYRQDPGQGLRLIYYSQIVNDFQKGDIAEGYSVSREKKESFPLTVTSAQKNPTAFYLCASSRSGTGDYGYTFGSGTRLTVV.

This clone occurred a few times. The genes are TRBV4-3 and TRBJ2-7, with D perhaps TRBD2 (5 bases). In germline, CDR1 is LGHNA, CDR2 YSLEER. V lost 0 bases and J lost 0, with 9 bases in between. This CDR3 is 15 amino acids long. CDR3 sequence reads: CASSQDFGDSYEQYF. The CDR3 nucleotides read TGCGCCAGCAGCCAAGATTTCGGGGACTCCTACGAGCAGTACTTC.

The chain links TRBV19 to TRBJ1-2; D not certain. Trimming left V 2 bases short and J 6 bases short, with 10 bases between. The germline V gene has CDR1 LNHDA and CDR2 SQIVND (reference sequence). The length of the CDR3 is 13 residues. The CDR3 protein is CASSIYTVDGYTF. The CDR3 region has the DNA TGTGCCAGTAGTATATACACAGTAGATGGCTACACCTTC.

This clone has a single count. The chain links TRBV5-1 to TRBJ2-2; D uncertain. The CDR3 contains 15 residues. Looked up from germline, CDR1 is SGHRS and CDR2 is YFSETQ. The ends were cut back, 0 bases at V and 4 bases at J, with 10 bases in the middle. CDR3 sequence: CASSLDPRSTGELFF. CDR3 DNA sequence: TGCGCCAGCAGCTTGGACCCCCGTAGCACCGGGGAGCTGTTTTTT.

This clone was recorded only once. J is TRBJ2-3 and V is TRBV28; D might be TRBD1 (6 bases). The CDR3 covers 16 residues. Germline V gene sequence: CDR1 MDHEN, CDR2 SYDVKM. Trimming removed 1 base from V and 7 bases from J, with 18 bases in between. CDR3 region: CASSLYGGEWGHTQYF. The CDR3 DNA reads TGTGCCAGCAGTTTATATGGAGGAGAATGGGGGCATACGCAGTATTTT. Together with reference TRBV28 and TRBJ2-3, the CDR3 gives the full variable domain: DVKVTQSSRYLVKRTGEKVFLECVQDMDHENMFWYRQDPGLGLRLIYFSYDVKMKEKGDIPEGYSVSREKKERFSLILESASTNQTSMYLCASSLYGGEWGHTQYFGPGTRLTVL.

This sequence joins TRBV6-5 and TRBJ1-3, with no clear D. Germline values: CDR1 MNHEY, CDR2 SVGAGI. Trimming pared 0 bases from V and 0 bases from J, leaving 9 bases between. The CDR3 is made up of 16 amino acids. The DNA for the CDR3 is TGTGCCAGCAGTTACTCGAGTCCAGCCTCTGGAAACACCATATATTTT. Its protein is CASSYSSPASGNTIYF.

The chain couples TRBV4-3 to TRBJ1-3; D is uncertain. There are 15 residues in the CDR3. Per the germline V gene, CDR1 is LGHNA and CDR2 is YSLEER. V was cut by 2 bases and J by 0 bases, with 8 bases left in between. CDR3 in DNA: TGCGCCAGCAGCCAACAGATACTCTCTGGAAACACCATATATTTT. Translation gives CASSQQILSGNTIYF.

V usage is TRBV28 and J usage is TRBJ2-6; TRBD1 or TRBD2 may be the D gene (5 bases each). The ends were cut back, 2 bases at V and 0 bases at J, with 11 bases in the middle. The CDR3 covers 17 residues. Germline assignment: CDR1 MDHEN and CDR2 SYDVKM. CDR3 in amino acids: CASSLMGVGSGANVLTF. DNA of the CDR3: TGTGCCAGCAGTTTAATGGGGGTAGGCTCTGGGGCCAACGTCCTGACTTTC.

The J gene is TRBJ2-2, the V gene TRBV15, with D possibly TRBD2 on 5 matching bases. The germline V gene encodes CDR1 LNHNV and CDR2 YYDKDF (reference sequence). The CDR3 covers 14 residues. Trimming stripped 1 base from V and 7 bases from J, with 10 bases between. CDR3 DNA: TGTGCCACCAGCAGAGTGGGAGTGATCGGGGAGCTGTTTTTT. As protein: CATSRVGVIGELFF. The full variable domain, in which reference TRBV15 and TRBJ2-2 provide the parts outside the CDR3, is DAMVIQNPRYQVTQFGKPVTLSCSQTLNHNVMYWYQQKSSQAPKLLFHYYDKDFNNEADTPDNFQSRRPNTSFCFLDIRSPGLGDTAMYLCATSRVGVIGELFFGEGSRLTVL.

The chain couples TRBV12-3 or TRBV12-4 to TRBJ1-2, with 9 bases lining up with TRBD1. V gave up 5 bases and J gave up 6 bases; unmatched junction bases: 4. CDR3 size: 13 residues. CDR3: CASSLQGADGYTF. DNA of the CDR3: TGTGCCAGCAGTCTACAGGGGGCCGATGGCTACACCTTC.

The chain uses TRBV5-4 and TRBJ1-2; TRBD1 is a possible D gene (6 bases). Trimming stripped 4 bases from V and 6 bases from J, with 19 bases between. Germline CDR1 SGHNT, CDR2 YYREEE (reference sequence). The CDR3 extends over 15 amino acids. The CDR3 nucleotides are TGTGCCAGCAGCCCGGGGGGCCGCACAGAGGATGGCTACACCTTC. This encodes CASSPGGRTEDGYTF.

The J gene is TRBJ1-1, the V gene TRBV6-5; D is perhaps TRBD1 (5 bases). V was shortened by 6 bases and J by 2 bases, with 13 bases between the two germline ends. CDR3 length: 14 amino acids. Germline V gene lookup returns CDR1 MNHEY and CDR2 SVGAGI. CDR3 amino acids: CASSSWRDNTEAFF. Written as DNA, the CDR3 is TGTGCCAGCAGCTCTTGGAGGGACAACACTGAAGCTTTCTTT.

Comment on this clone: This CDR3 is also generated by other DNA sequences in the sample. The chain carries TRBV27 and TRBJ2-7; D might be TRBD1 (6 bases). V was pared by 5 bases and J by 6 bases, with 17 bases between. CDR3 length equals 14 residues. CDR1 is MNHEY and CDR2 is SMNVEV in the germline V gene (reference sequence). The CDR3 DNA reads as TGTGCCAGCAGTCCATCGACAGGTGGGTTCGAGCAGTACTTC. Translated, it gives CASSPSTGGFEQYF.

The rearrangement joins TRBV5-6 to TRBJ2-5, with D unclear. The CDR3 sequence is 14 residues long. Germline CDR1 is SGHDT and CDR2 is YYEEEE. V dropped 2 bases and J dropped 2 bases, with 10 bases sitting between them. The CDR3 protein is CASSLNPPQETQYF. DNA for the CDR3: TGTGCCAGCAGCTTAAATCCGCCGCAAGAGACCCAGTACTTC.

This chain uses TRBV5-6 with TRBJ1-1; 7 nucleotides agree with TRBD1. Trimming removed 5 bases from V and 10 bases from J; junction bases left unmatched: 8. This CDR3 region has 12 residues. CDR1 SGHDT and CDR2 YYEEEE come from the germline V gene. CDR3 protein: CASRSRQGTAFF. CDR3 bases: TGTGCCAGCAGAAGTCGACAGGGAACAGCTTTCTTT.

This clone was detected a few times. The genes are TRBV29-1 and TRBJ1-2; 9 bases map to TRBD1. The V gene's germline CDR1 is SQVTM and CDR2 ANQGSEA. V shed 8 bases and J 6 bases; nucleotides not matched to a gene: 13. The CDR3 length is 14 residues. CDR3 sequence: CSSGKGQGIDGYTF. For the CDR3, the DNA is TGCAGCTCCGGGAAGGGACAGGGTATAGATGGCTACACCTTC.

This rearrangement joins TRBV27 to TRBJ2-1; D is undetermined. The CDR3 length is 15 residues. Germline V gives CDR1 MNHEY, CDR2 SMNVEV (reference sequence). The V gene lost 7 bases and the J gene lost 6 bases, with 19 bases spanning the gap. The CDR3 DNA follows: TGTGCCAGCACCCGAACTACAATGGGTATCAATGAGCAGTTCTTC. It encodes CASTRTTMGINEQFF.

The CDR3: CASSLIGGGSAYEQYF. In DNA, the CDR3 is TGTGCCAGCAGCTTGATCGGAGGAGGGAGTGCCTACGAGCAGTACTTC. The V and J genes are TRBV11-3 and TRBJ2-7; D may be TRBD2 (6 bases). This CDR3 has 16 residues. Germline CDR1 is SGHNT and CDR2 is YENEEA. The germline V and J ends were trimmed by 3 bases and 2 bases, with 17 bases remaining between them. Complete variable domain (other parts from reference TRBV11-3 and TRBJ2-7): EAGVVQSPRYKIIEKKQPVAFWCNPISGHNTLYWYLQNLGQGPELLIRYENEEAVDDSQLPKDRFSAERLKGVDSTLKIQPAELGDSAVYLCASSLIGGGSAYEQYFGPGTRLTVT.

About this clone: A read error may produce the germline difference seen at one junction end. This rearrangement joins TRBV30 to TRBJ1-6; tentative D call: TRBD1 (6 bases). The CDR3 covers 15 residues. CDR1 GTSNPN and CDR2 SVGIG come from the germline V gene (reference sequence). CDR3 nucleotide sequence: TGTGCTTGGAGGGGGGGCGCGTCCTATAATTCACCCCTCCACTTT. Encoded protein: CAWRGGASYNSPLHF.

The chain has TRBV4-3 and TRBJ2-3, with 9 bases lining up with TRBD1. The J segment lost 5 bases and the V segment lost 5 bases, leaving 14 bases of the junction unmatched. CDR1 and CDR2 (germline): LGHNA, YSLEER. The CDR3 loop spans 17 amino acids. The CDR3: CASSDALQGAIGDTQYF. The CDR3 DNA is TGCGCCAGCAGCGACGCTTTACAGGGGGCTATCGGAGATACGCAGTATTTT.

The chain employs TRBV4-2 and TRBJ2-1; maybe TRBD2 (7 bases). Germline CDR1 LGHNA, CDR2 YNFKEQ. This CDR3 region has 15 residues. V lost 0 bases and J 7 bases, leaving 13 bases between the germline ends. This CDR3 reads CASSQERGRGNEQFF. CDR3 DNA: TGTGCCAGCAGCCAAGAGCGGGGGCGGGGTAATGAGCAGTTCTTC.

The rearrangement links TRBV5-4 to TRBJ1-2, with TRBD1 matching over 8 bases. The germline CDR1 and CDR2 sequences are SGHNT and YYREEE (reference sequence). The V gene end was trimmed by 4 bases and the J gene end by 8 bases; junction bases not matched to a gene: 13. The CDR3 runs to 15 residues. CDR3 DNA sequence: TGTGCCAGCAGCGACCGGACAGCACCAGGGGGCGGCTACACCTTC. Its translation: CASSDRTAPGGGYTF.

This chain connects TRBV11-3 to TRBJ2-3; possibly TRBD1 or TRBD2 for D (5 bases each). Trimming cost V 5 bases and J 5 bases, with 14 bases left between them. The germline gives CDR1 SGHNT, CDR2 YENEEA. The CDR3 has 14 residues. CDR3 nucleotide sequence: TGTGCCAGCAGCCAGGGACCTTCCGGAGATACGCAGTATTTT. Its translation: CASSQGPSGDTQYF.

This clone was seen only once. The gene calls are TRBV7-6 and TRBJ2-1; D not certain. Germline-derived CDR1 and CDR2 are SGHVS and FNYEAQ. V lost 2 bases, J lost 3 bases, and 5 bases lay in between. The CDR3 consists of 13 residues. The CDR3 protein is CASSLRVYNEQFF. CDR3 coding DNA: TGTGCCAGCAGCTTACGGGTCTACAATGAGCAGTTCTTC.

The chain carries TRBV27 and TRBJ1-1; D is ambiguous. V was clipped by 3 bases and J by 1 base, with 6 bases between them. Per germline, CDR1 MNHEY and CDR2 SMNVEV (reference sequence). The CDR3 has 13 amino acids. CDR3 DNA: TGTGCCAGCAGTTTGGGGAGGAACACTGAAGCTTTCTTT. This sequence encodes CASSLGRNTEAFF.

This chain joins TRBV20-1 and TRBJ1-1; no clear D gene. The CDR3 consists of 11 residues. Germline lookup yields CDR1 DFQATT and CDR2 SNEGSKA (reference sequence). V shed 6 bases and J shed 4 bases, with 9 bases lying between them. CDR3 sequence: CSAWKGTEAFF. DNA of the CDR3: TGCAGTGCCTGGAAGGGCACTGAAGCTTTCTTT.

The chain carries TRBV2 and TRBJ2-7; 11 bases map to TRBD2. CDR3 length: 16 residues. From germline, CDR1 is SNHLY and CDR2 FYNNEI. V lost 7 bases to trimming and J lost 2 bases; unmatched junction nucleotides: 10. CDR3 in DNA: TGTGCCAGCAACGGGAGAACTAGCGGGAGACCCTACGAGCAGTACTTC. Translated, it gives CASNGRTSGRPYEQYF.